One and the same sample provided the 6 T cell receptor beta chains below, sequenced in a study of shared clonotypes between healthy human individuals. Sequencing was performed with immunoSEQ multiplex PCR; in TCRdb, only in-frame clones are kept and a portion is missing. The data show some 1,100,000 clones, with approximately 78% seen just once and around 0.47% held by the top ten. Input material: memory CD4+ T cells from PBMCs. Subset in this sample: CD45RA-negative fraction. The receptors originated from a man aged 18-30 years in good health. Some clones in this sample may be carry-over from other donors' samples.

This clone was counted only a few times. Other DNA sequences in the sample encode the same CDR3. The chain recombines TRBV7-9 with TRBJ2-1, with 13 bases fitting TRBD2. CDR1 is SEHNR, CDR2 FQNEAQ, per germline (reference sequence). The CDR3 runs 15 residues. The ends lost 4 bases at V and 9 bases at J; junction bases unmatched: 6. CDR3 amino acids: CASSSRLAGGGEQFF. In DNA, the CDR3 is TGTGCCAGCAGCTCCCGACTAGCGGGAGGAGGTGAGCAGTTCTTC.

The gene calls are TRBV19 and TRBJ1-2; D is unresolved. Germline loops: CDR1 LNHDA, CDR2 SQIVND (reference sequence). CDR3 length equals 14 residues. V was cut by 3 bases and J by 11 bases, with 19 bases left in between. CDR3 region: CASSILQTFMSYTF. Written as DNA, the CDR3 is TGTGCCAGTAGTATCCTACAGACATTTATGAGTTACACCTTC. The whole variable domain, filled in from reference TRBV19 and TRBJ1-2, reads DGGITQSPKYLFRKEGQNVTLSCEQNLNHDAMYWYRQDPGQGLRLIYYSQIVNDFQKGDIAEGYSVSREKKESFPLTVTSAQKNPTAFYLCASSILQTFMSYTFGSGTRLTVV.

V gene TRBV5-1 combines with J gene TRBJ2-7, with D uncertain. The CDR3 sequence is 14 residues long. The germline V gene has CDR1 SGHRS and CDR2 YFSETQ. V shed 4 bases and J shed 3 bases, with 14 bases lying between them. The CDR3 DNA follows: TGCGCCAGCAGCCCCACCCCCGGCTACTACGAGCAGTACTTC. Translation: CASSPTPGYYEQYF.

CDR3 sequence reads: CAISGYSNQPQHF. CDR3 DNA: TGTGCCATCAGCGGCTATAGCAATCAGCCCCAGCATTTT. The chain employs TRBV10-3 and TRBJ1-5; D call uncertain. The germline V gene encodes CDR1 ENHRY and CDR2 SYGVKD. This CDR3 region has 13 residues. Trimming shortened V by 6 bases and J by 0 bases, and 6 bases separated the two germline ends.

This sequence joins TRBV11-2 and TRBJ2-7; TRBD2 matches at 12 bases. The germline CDR1 and CDR2 sequences are SGHAT and FQNNGV. Unmatched junction bases numbered 4, after V lost 7 bases and J lost 0 bases. This CDR3 region has 15 residues. CDR3 protein: CASTPTSGGSYEQYF. Written as DNA, the CDR3 is TGTGCCAGCACCCCGACTAGCGGGGGCTCCTACGAGCAGTACTTC.

This chain connects TRBV10-3 to TRBJ2-1, with 10 bases matching TRBD2. The CDR3 length is 13 residues. V was clipped by 10 bases and J by 4 bases; unmatched bases: 4. Germline V CDR1 and CDR2: ENHRY, SYGVKD. The CDR3 is CASSGRLYNEQFF. The CDR3 nucleotides read TGTGCCAGTAGCGGGAGGCTATACAATGAGCAGTTCTTC.